The rows below give T cell receptor beta chains drawn from one sample of a study of Graves' ophthalmopathy and Graves' hyperthyroidism. TCRdb reprocessed the multiplex PCR reads with MiXCR, giving one entry per CDR3 protein. This table holds about 400,000 distinct CDR3 sequences, about 18% found once. Source material: peripheral blood. All receptors derive from a young woman with Graves' ophthalmopathy. Both conserved end residues are part of each CDR3. A D gene is named only where the DNA matches it firmly. Expanded clones get a size class; other rows say once, few or many, or leave the size out.

abundance: many; d_gene: NA; v_gene: TRBV7-3; j_gene: TRBJ2-7; CDR3aa: CASSLLALLDTGKVSYEQYF; CDR3nt: TGTGCCAGCAGTCTTCTGGCCCTCCTAGACACAGGGAAGGTTTCCTACGAGCAGTACTTC
abundance: few; d_gene: TRBD1; v_gene: TRBV11-2; j_gene: TRBJ1-2; CDR3aa: CASLGTGGYGYTF; CDR3nt: TGTGCCAGCCTCGGGACAGGGGGCTATGGCTACACCTTC
abundance: many; d_gene: NA; v_gene: TRBV5-1; j_gene: TRBJ1-1; CDR3aa: CASRSIGGNTEAFF; CDR3nt: TGCGCCAGCAGATCTATCGGGGGGAACACTGAAGCTTTCTTT
abundance: many; d_gene: NA; v_gene: TRBV5-1; j_gene: TRBJ2-1; CDR3aa: CASSLGRGPSYNEQFF; CDR3nt: TGCGCCAGCAGCTTGGGCCGGGGGCCTTCCTACAATGAGCAGTTCTTC
abundance: many; d_gene: TRBD1; v_gene: TRBV20-1; j_gene: TRBJ1-6; CDR3aa: CSARVSDRERPLHF; CDR3nt: TGCAGTGCTAGAGTGTCGGACAGGGAGAGACCCCTCCACTTT
abundance: many; d_gene: NA; v_gene: TRBV7-2; j_gene: TRBJ1-1; CDR3aa: CASSARPGTYRGLNTEAFF; CDR3nt: TGTGCCAGCAGCGCCCGGCCCGGGACGTACCGGGGACTGAACACTGAAGCTTTCTTT
abundance: many; d_gene: NA; v_gene: TRBV6-2/TRBV6-3; j_gene: TRBJ2-7; CDR3aa: CATLGAGQSSYEQYF; CDR3nt: TGTGCCACCTTGGGGGCCGGACAGTCTTCCTACGAGCAGTACTTC
abundance: many; d_gene: NA; v_gene: TRBV12-3/TRBV12-4; j_gene: TRBJ1-1; CDR3aa: CASGRGQGNTEAFF; CDR3nt: TGTGCCAGCGGGAGAGGCCAGGGGAACACTGAAGCTTTCTTT
abundance: many; d_gene: NA; v_gene: TRBV28; j_gene: TRBJ1-5; CDR3aa: CASLLLVTANQPQHF; CDR3nt: TGTGCCAGCCTATTACTCGTGACTGCTAATCAGCCCCAGCATTTT
abundance: many; d_gene: NA; v_gene: TRBV7-2; j_gene: TRBJ1-1; CDR3aa: CASSSHMTAEAFF; CDR3nt: TGTGCCAGCAGCTCCCATATGACAGCTGAAGCTTTCTTT
abundance: many; d_gene: TRBD1; v_gene: TRBV7-9; j_gene: TRBJ2-2; CDR3aa: CASSSNKVEGTANTGELFF; CDR3nt: TGTGCCAGCAGCTCCAACAAGGTAGAGGGGACAGCGAACACCGGGGAGCTGTTTTTT
abundance: many; d_gene: NA; v_gene: TRBV12-3/TRBV12-4; j_gene: TRBJ1-2; CDR3aa: CASSLLSGYTF; CDR3nt: TGTGCCAGCAGCCTCCTGAGTGGCTACACCTTC
abundance: many; d_gene: NA; v_gene: TRBV6-1; j_gene: TRBJ1-2; CDR3aa: CATTGSYGYTF; CDR3nt: TGTGCCACCACAGGGAGCTATGGCTACACCTTC
abundance: many; d_gene: TRBD1; v_gene: TRBV7-2; j_gene: TRBJ2-5; CDR3aa: CASSQQGFGETQYF; CDR3nt: TGTGCCAGCAGCCAACAGGGGTTTGGGGAGACCCAGTACTTC
abundance: NA; d_gene: TRBD1; v_gene: TRBV5-1; j_gene: TRBJ1-2; CDR3aa: CASSTSGQGLGGYTF; CDR3nt: TGCGCCAGCAGCACCTCGGGACAGGGATTAGGAGGCTACACCTTC
abundance: many; d_gene: NA; v_gene: TRBV19; j_gene: TRBJ1-5; CDR3aa: CASSIQGQRFNQPQHF; CDR3nt: TGTGCCAGTAGTATCCAGGGACAACGATTCAATCAGCCCCAGCATTTT
abundance: many; d_gene: TRBD1; v_gene: TRBV20-1; j_gene: TRBJ2-5; CDR3aa: CSARDLGQVGETQYF; CDR3nt: TGCAGTGCTAGAGATCTCGGACAGGTGGGGGAGACCCAGTACTTC
abundance: many; d_gene: TRBD1; v_gene: TRBV28; j_gene: TRBJ2-2; CDR3aa: CASSGQGNPSANTGELFF; CDR3nt: TGTGCCAGCAGTGGACAGGGGAACCCTTCCGCGAACACCGGGGAGCTGTTTTTT
abundance: NA; d_gene: NA; v_gene: TRBV7-2; j_gene: TRBJ1-2; CDR3aa: CASGRTDSYGYTF; CDR3nt: TGTGCCAGCGGACGGACAGATTCCTATGGCTACACCTTC
abundance: many; d_gene: TRBD2; v_gene: TRBV7-6; j_gene: TRBJ2-2; CDR3aa: CASSLKTSGGANTGELFF; CDR3nt: TGTGCCAGCAGCTTAAAGACTAGCGGGGGGGCGAACACCGGGGAGCTGTTTTTT
abundance: many; d_gene: NA; v_gene: TRBV6-2/TRBV6-3; j_gene: TRBJ2-2; CDR3aa: CASTTGYGELFF; CDR3nt: TGTGCCAGCACCACGGGGTACGGGGAGCTGTTTTTT
abundance: once; d_gene: NA; v_gene: TRBV6-2/TRBV6-3; j_gene: TRBJ2-7; CDR3aa: CASTTGPRRSYEQYF; CDR3nt: TGTGCCAGCACCACGGGCCCGCGGCGCTCCTACGAGCAGTACTTC
abundance: many; d_gene: NA; v_gene: TRBV29-1; j_gene: TRBJ1-3; CDR3aa: CSAREGNTIYF; CDR3nt: TGCAGCGCCCGTGAGGGAAACACCATATATTTT
abundance: many; d_gene: NA; v_gene: TRBV6-1; j_gene: TRBJ1-5; CDR3aa: CASSEGLRPFSNQPQHF; CDR3nt: TGTGCCAGCAGTGAAGGATTGAGACCTTTCAGCAATCAGCCCCAGCATTTT